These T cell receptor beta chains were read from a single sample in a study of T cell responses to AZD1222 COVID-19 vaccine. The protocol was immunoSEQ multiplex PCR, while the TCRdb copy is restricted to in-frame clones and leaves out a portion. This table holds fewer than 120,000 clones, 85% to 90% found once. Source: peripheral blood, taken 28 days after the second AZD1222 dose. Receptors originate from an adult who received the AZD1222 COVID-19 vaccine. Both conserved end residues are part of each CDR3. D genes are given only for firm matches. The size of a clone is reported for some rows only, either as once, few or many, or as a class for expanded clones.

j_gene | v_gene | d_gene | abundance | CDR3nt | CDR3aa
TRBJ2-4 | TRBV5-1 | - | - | TGCGCCAGCAGCCCCACAGGCTCGGGGGGCGGGCGAAACATTCAGTACTTC | CASSPTGSGGGRNIQYF
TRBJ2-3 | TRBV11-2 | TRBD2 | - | TGTGCCAGCAGCTTAGATCAACTTAGCGGGTTCACAGATACGCAGTATTTT | CASSLDQLSGFTDTQYF
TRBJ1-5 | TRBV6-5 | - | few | TGTGCCAGCAAACAGGACGGTGGGAATCAGCCCCAGCATTTT | CASKQDGGNQPQHF
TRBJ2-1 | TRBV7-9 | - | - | TGTGCCAGCAGCTTCACACTAGGCTCCTACAATGAGCAGTTCTTC | CASSFTLGSYNEQFF
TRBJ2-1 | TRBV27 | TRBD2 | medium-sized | TGTGCCAGCAGCTTAGCGGGACCCGGTTTCGGTGAGCAGTTCTTC | CASSLAGPGFGEQFF
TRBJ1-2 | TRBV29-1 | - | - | TGCAGCGGGGGAAACGATAACTATGGCTACACCTTC | CSGGNDNYGYTF
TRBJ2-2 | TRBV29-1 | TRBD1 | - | TGCAGCGTTTGGGGACAGGGGATCGGGGCCGGGGAGCTGTTTTTT | CSVWGQGIGAGELFF
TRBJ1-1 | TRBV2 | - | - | TGTGCCAGCAAGGGGGGGGGCACTGAAGCTTTCTTT | CASKGGGTEAFF
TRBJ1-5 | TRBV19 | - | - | TGTGCCAGTAGTATAATTAGCAGGGGCATCAATCAGCCCCAGCATTTT | CASSIISRGINQPQHF
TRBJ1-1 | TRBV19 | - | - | TGTGCCAGCGACAAACAGGGACAAGACGGTAGCACTGAAGCTTTCTTT | CASDKQGQDGSTEAFF
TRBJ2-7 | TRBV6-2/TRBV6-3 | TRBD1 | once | TGTGCCAGCAGTTACCTCGCTCAGGGGGCGTCCCCCTACGAGCAGTACTTC | CASSYLAQGASPYEQYF
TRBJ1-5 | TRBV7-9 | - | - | TGTGCCAGCAGCTTTGAGGGGGTCGGGAATCAGCCCCAGCATTTT | CASSFEGVGNQPQHF
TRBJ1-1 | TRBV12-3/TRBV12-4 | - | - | TGTGCCAGCAGTTTTACGACGACGGTTGAAGCTTTCTTT | CASSFTTTVEAFF
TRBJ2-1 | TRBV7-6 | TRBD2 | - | TGTGCCAGCAGCTTAAGGAGCGGGGGGGCTACCTACAATGAGCAGTTCTTC | CASSLRSGGATYNEQFF
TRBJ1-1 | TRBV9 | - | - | TGTGCCAGCAGCGTAGGTTTAGGAAACTCGGGGACTGAAGCTTTCTTT | CASSVGLGNSGTEAFF
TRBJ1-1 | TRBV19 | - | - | TGTGCCAGTAGTTTCAGCAGATACATGAACACTGAAGCTTTCTTT | CASSFSRYMNTEAFF
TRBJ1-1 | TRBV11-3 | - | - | TGTGCCAGCAGCTTAGACGACCGGGAGGGCACTGAAGCTTTCTTT | CASSLDDREGTEAFF
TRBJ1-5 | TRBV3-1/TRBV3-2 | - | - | TGTGCCAGCAGCCCCACCGATAATCAGCCCCAGCATTTT | CASSPTDNQPQHF
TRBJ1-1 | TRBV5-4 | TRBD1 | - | TGTGCCAGCAGCTTTCTTCAACAGGGGAGTCCTGAAGCTTTCTTT | CASSFLQQGSPEAFF
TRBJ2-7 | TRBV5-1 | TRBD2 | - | TGCGCCAGCAGCCTCCGGGGGACTAGCGGAGCCCCCTCCTACGAGCAGTACTTC | CASSLRGTSGAPSYEQYF
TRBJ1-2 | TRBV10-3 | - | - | TGTGCCATCGGGGGAGACGGGCTATATGGCTACACCTTC | CAIGGDGLYGYTF
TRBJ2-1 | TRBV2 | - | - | TGTGCCAGCAGTGAATCGGGATTTGAGCAGTTCTTC | CASSESGFEQFF
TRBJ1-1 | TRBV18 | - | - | TGTGCCAGCTCACCACAAAGAGAGCTAGAAGCTTTCTTT | CASSPQRELEAFF
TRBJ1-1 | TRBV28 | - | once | TGTGCCAGCAGTTCTCAGGGTAATACTGAAGCTTTCTTT | CASSSQGNTEAFF
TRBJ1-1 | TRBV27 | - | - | TGTGCCAGCAGTTTTCCAGGGCTCACTGAAGCTTTCTTT | CASSFPGLTEAFF
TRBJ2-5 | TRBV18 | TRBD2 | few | TGTGCCAGCTCACTCGGGACTAGCGGGGAGACCCAGTACTTC | CASSLGTSGETQYF
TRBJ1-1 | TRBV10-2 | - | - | TGCGCCAGCAGTGAGGGAGGGGCTCTCGGGCCTGAAGCTTTCTTT | CASSEGGALGPEAFF
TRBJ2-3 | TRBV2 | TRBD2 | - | TGTGCCAGCATGGTGGGGTTAGGGACTAGCGTTACCACAGATACGCAGTATTTT | CASMVGLGTSVTTDTQYF
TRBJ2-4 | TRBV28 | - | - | TGTGCCAGCACCAATCAAGGGGGAGCCAAAAACATTCAGTACTTC | CASTNQGGAKNIQYF
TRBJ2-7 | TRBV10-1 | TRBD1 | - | TGCGCCAGCAGTGACCACAGGGGCGACTCCTACGAGCAGTACTTC | CASSDHRGDSYEQYF
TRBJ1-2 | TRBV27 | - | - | TGTGCCAGCAGTCTATTAGACAGATTCGACTATGGCTACACCTTC | CASSLLDRFDYGYTF
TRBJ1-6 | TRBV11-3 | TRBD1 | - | TGTGCCAGCAGCGCCACAGGGGGCCGGTCACCCCTCCACTTT | CASSATGGRSPLHF
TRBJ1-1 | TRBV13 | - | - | TGTGCCAGCACCATGGGAGGGGGGTATGAAGCTTTCTTT | CASTMGGGYEAFF
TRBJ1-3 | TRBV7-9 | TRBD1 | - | TGTGCCAGCAGCTCGACAGGGGGTGGAAACACCATATATTTT | CASSSTGGGNTIYF
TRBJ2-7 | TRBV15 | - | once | TGTGCCACCAGCAGGAATACAGGGAGGCAGGGGGAGCAGTACTTC | CATSRNTGRQGEQYF